This is a list of T cell receptor beta chains from one sample in a study of T-cell reconstitution after alpha-beta-depleted transplantation in children. TCRdb itself ran the PCR reads through MiXCR, one entry per CDR3 protein. The sample has fewer than 350,000 distinct CDR3 sequences, just over 7.5% seen once; the top ten hold approximately 9.6%. The sequencing used peripheral blood, collected 360 days after TCRalphabeta/CD19-depleted stem cell transplant. Source of these receptors: a female patient aged 2-9 years who had a stem cell transplant for Fanconi anemia, so the T cells may come from the graft donor. The CDR3 runs from the conserved cysteine through the conserved F or W. A D gene is named only where the DNA matches it firmly. The size entry is marked missing in some rows and otherwise reads once, few, many or a size class.

size,V,D,J,CDR3,DNA
many,TRBV3-1,NA,TRBJ2-7,CASSQDLTYEQYF,TGTGCCAGCAGCCAAGATCTGACCTACGAGCAGTACTTC
few,TRBV10-3,TRBD2,TRBJ2-2,CAISSSGGAATGELFF,TGTGCCATCAGTTCTAGCGGGGGGGCCGCCACCGGGGAGCTGTTTTTT
many,TRBV6-5,NA,TRBJ1-1,CASSYSEGTTEAFF,TGTGCCAGCAGTTACTCGGAGGGGACCACTGAAGCTTTCTTT
many,TRBV27,NA,TRBJ1-1,CASSFRTGRTEAFF,TGTGCCAGCAGCTTCCGGACGGGACGGACTGAAGCTTTCTTT
few,TRBV28,TRBD2,TRBJ2-7,CASRPGLALYEQYF,TGTGCCAGCAGGCCGGGACTAGCACTCTACGAGCAGTACTTC
few,TRBV3-1,NA,TRBJ2-1,CASSQDSGRFGPREQFF,TGTGCCAGCAGCCAAGATAGTGGCAGGTTCGGCCCGCGCGAGCAGTTCTTC
many,TRBV4-3,NA,TRBJ2-5,CASSQDLLETQYF,TGCGCCAGCAGCCAAGATCTTCTGGAGACCCAGTACTTC
many,TRBV7-2,TRBD2,TRBJ2-7,CASSYLGAGGYEQYF,TGTGCCAGCAGCTACCTGGGGGCGGGGGGCTACGAGCAGTACTTC
many,TRBV5-6,TRBD2,TRBJ2-1,CASSKTSGRYNEQFF,TGTGCCAGCAGCAAGACTAGCGGGAGGTACAATGAGCAGTTCTTC
few,TRBV6-5,NA,TRBJ1-5,CASSYHMRSVGSNQPQHF,TGTGCCAGCAGTTACCATATGCGGTCCGTCGGTAGCAATCAGCCCCAGCATTTT
NA,TRBV19,TRBD1,TRBJ1-4,CASTYRGNEKLFF,TGTGCCAGTACCTACAGGGGAAATGAAAAACTGTTTTTT
many,TRBV12-3/TRBV12-4,NA,TRBJ2-4,CASSFSGNKNIQYF,TGTGCCAGCAGTTTTTCTGGAAATAAAAACATTCAGTACTTC
many,TRBV20-1,TRBD2,TRBJ2-3,CSAFLLAASTDTQYF,TGCAGTGCCTTTCTGCTAGCGGCCAGCACAGATACGCAGTATTTT
many,TRBV20-1,TRBD1,TRBJ1-6,CSARGPLGQGSPLHF,TGCAGTGCTAGAGGTCCTTTGGGACAGGGTTCACCCCTCCACTTT
many,TRBV5-1,TRBD1,TRBJ1-6,CASSLEGQLYNSPLHF,TGCGCCAGCAGCTTGGAGGGACAGCTCTATAATTCACCCCTCCACTTT
many,TRBV24-1,NA,TRBJ2-7,CATSGGTRPNEQYF,TGTGCCACCAGTGGCGGGACTCGCCCCAACGAGCAGTACTTC
many,TRBV5-1,NA,TRBJ1-2,CASSLAEGNGYTF,TGCGCCAGCAGCTTGGCCGAGGGGAATGGCTACACCTTC
many,TRBV20-1,NA,TRBJ2-5,CSATARGREGQETQYF,TGCAGTGCTACCGCCCGGGGCCGTGAGGGGCAAGAGACCCAGTACTTC
many,TRBV24-1,NA,TRBJ2-3,CATSDRADTQYF,TGTGCCACCAGTGATAGAGCAGATACGCAGTATTTT
few,TRBV6-2/TRBV6-3,NA,TRBJ2-2,CATGGEPVGELFF,TGTGCCACCGGAGGGGAGCCGGTTGGGGAGCTGTTTTTT
few,TRBV5-1,NA,TRBJ1-1,CASSLDWGRGNTEAFF,TGCGCCAGCAGCTTGGATTGGGGGCGTGGGAACACTGAAGCTTTCTTT
NA,TRBV3-1,NA,TRBJ2-3,CASSYRQDGYTDTQYF,TGTGCCAGCAGTTACAGACAGGACGGTTACACAGATACGCAGTATTTT
many,TRBV12-3/TRBV12-4,NA,TRBJ2-1,CASSGISKSSYNEQFF,TGTGCCAGCAGTGGTATTAGTAAGAGCTCCTACAATGAGCAGTTCTTC
NA,TRBV7-8,NA,TRBJ1-2,CASSLGRGVRGYGYTF,TGTGCCAGCAGCTTAGGGAGGGGGGTCCGAGGCTATGGCTACACCTTC
many,TRBV7-4,NA,TRBJ2-5,CASNETKKTQYF,TGTGCCAGCAACGAAACGAAGAAGACCCAGTACTTC
many,TRBV20-1,TRBD1,TRBJ2-7,CSASGDRVSYEQYF,TGCAGTGCTAGTGGGGACAGGGTCTCCTACGAGCAGTACTTC
many,TRBV10-2,NA,TRBJ1-2,CASSDRSLYGYTF,TGCGCCAGCAGTGATAGAAGCCTCTATGGCTACACCTTC
NA,TRBV11-2,NA,TRBJ1-2,CASGRQGTASYGYTF,TGTGCCAGCGGGAGGCAAGGGACCGCCTCGTATGGCTACACCTTC
NA,TRBV6-1,NA,TRBJ1-1,CASRPTGKLSTEAFF,TGTGCCAGCAGACCAACAGGGAAACTGTCCACTGAAGCTTTCTTT
many,TRBV27,NA,TRBJ2-2,CASTDKWFTGELFF,TGTGCCAGCACGGACAAGTGGTTCACCGGGGAGCTGTTTTTT
few,TRBV6-5,TRBD1,TRBJ2-5,CASSYQGDRGWETQYF,TGTGCCAGCAGTTACCAAGGGGACAGGGGCTGGGAGACCCAGTACTTC
many,TRBV11-1,NA,TRBJ1-1,CASSPLGDRSEAFF,TGTGCCAGCAGCCCCCTTGGGGATAGGTCTGAAGCTTTCTTT
many,TRBV28,NA,TRBJ1-1,CASSQIRMNREAFF,TGTGCCAGCAGTCAGATCCGCATGAACAGGGAAGCTTTCTTT
NA,TRBV4-2,NA,TRBJ1-6,CASSQDPWGEALNSPLHF,TGTGCCAGCAGCCAAGATCCGTGGGGGGAAGCCCTAAATTCACCCCTCCACTTT
few,TRBV13,NA,TRBJ1-1,CASSLGATGRGTEAFF,TGTGCCAGCAGCTTAGGTGCAACGGGACGGGGCACTGAAGCTTTCTTT
NA,TRBV10-2,NA,TRBJ2-3,CASSESTWGLATDTQYF,TGCGCCAGCAGTGAGTCGACCTGGGGTTTGGCCACAGATACGCAGTATTTT
NA,TRBV7-9,TRBD1,TRBJ1-6,CASSLDRYSPLHF,TGTGCCAGCAGCCTGGACAGGTATTCACCCCTCCACTTT
many,TRBV18,TRBD2,TRBJ2-7,CASSLQRDPYEQYF,TGTGCCAGCTCACTACAGCGGGACCCCTACGAGCAGTACTTC
NA,TRBV28,TRBD1,TRBJ1-2,CASRSTGDYGYTF,TGTGCCAGCAGGTCTACAGGGGACTATGGCTACACCTTC
many,TRBV12-3/TRBV12-4,TRBD1,TRBJ1-3,CASSEPGQGVHGNTVYF,TGTGCCAGCAGTGAACCGGGACAGGGGGTCCACGGAAACACCGTATATTTT
many,TRBV20-1,NA,TRBJ1-1,CSALTENTEAFF,TGCAGTGCTTTGACTGAGAACACTGAAGCTTTCTTT
NA,TRBV25-1,TRBD2,TRBJ2-3,CASSDLTSGYKGGTDTQYF,TGTGCCAGCAGTGACCTGACTAGCGGCTACAAAGGGGGCACAGATACGCAGTATTTT
NA,TRBV6-5,NA,TRBJ2-7,CASSFPGSREQYF,TGTGCCAGCAGTTTTCCAGGGTCAAGGGAGCAGTACTTC
many,TRBV20-1,NA,TRBJ2-2,CSARKTVTNTGELFF,TGCAGTGCTAGAAAGACAGTAACGAACACCGGGGAGCTGTTTTTT
many,TRBV7-8,NA,TRBJ2-2,CASSHIGSGTGELFF,TGTGCCAGCAGCCACATAGGGTCGGGAACCGGGGAGCTGTTTTTT
NA,TRBV2,TRBD1,TRBJ2-3,CASSRQGRGTDTQYF,TGTGCCAGCAGTCGACAGGGACGTGGGACAGATACGCAGTATTTT
many,TRBV28,TRBD1,TRBJ2-3,CASNRDSTSTDTQYF,TGTGCCAGCAATCGGGACAGCACTAGCACAGATACGCAGTATTTT
NA,TRBV27,NA,TRBJ2-7,CASSFSGGGSYEQYF,TGTGCCAGCAGTTTCTCTGGGGGAGGCTCCTACGAGCAGTACTTC
NA,TRBV10-3,NA,TRBJ1-2,CAISDPDWGRAYGYTF,TGTGCCATCAGTGACCCCGATTGGGGCAGGGCCTATGGCTACACCTTC
many,TRBV27,NA,TRBJ2-1,CASRMDGPFLGNEQFF,TGTGCCAGCAGGATGGACGGGCCTTTCCTCGGGAATGAGCAGTTCTTC
many,TRBV12-3/TRBV12-4,NA,TRBJ2-3,CASSWGGAHTQYF,TGTGCCAGCAGTTGGGGGGGGGCACATACGCAGTATTTT
many,TRBV5-6,NA,TRBJ1-1,CASSPRQTGRRTTDF,TGTGCCAGCAGCCCCCGACAGACGGGAAGACGGACGACGGATTTT
many,TRBV20-1,NA,TRBJ1-6,CSAREGFSNSPLHF,TGCAGTGCTAGAGAAGGGTTTTCTAATTCACCCCTCCACTTT